A selection of T cell receptor beta chains follows, all from one sample in a study of T cell responses to AZD1222 COVID-19 vaccine. This table comes from immunoSEQ multiplex PCR, and its TCRdb copy is limited to in-frame clones, with some not included. The sample lists some 180,000 clones; about nine tenths were seen once. The sample in question was peripheral blood, obtained 28 days after the second AZD1222 dose. These receptor sequences come from an adult who received the AZD1222 COVID-19 vaccine. Both conserved end residues are part of each CDR3.

cdr3_aa: CASSEGGRTNTEAFF
v_call: TRBV6-1
j_call: TRBJ1-1

cdr3_aa: CASSFTGGGADTQYF
v_call: TRBV5-5
j_call: TRBJ2-3

cdr3_aa: CASSAGTGTDTQYF
v_call: TRBV7-9
j_call: TRBJ2-3

cdr3_aa: CASSPPSRISSYNEQFF
v_call: TRBV18
j_call: TRBJ2-1

cdr3_aa: CASSYGARDAYEQYF
v_call: TRBV7-2
j_call: TRBJ2-7

cdr3_aa: CASSLRALRSYNEQFF
v_call: TRBV11-2
j_call: TRBJ2-1

cdr3_aa: CASSQETAGGPQETQYF
v_call: TRBV4-1
j_call: TRBJ2-5

cdr3_aa: CAWSVWVNTEAFF
v_call: TRBV30
j_call: TRBJ1-1

cdr3_aa: CASSQERARDGYEQYF
v_call: TRBV4-1
j_call: TRBJ2-7

cdr3_aa: CASSQTGWNEKLFF
v_call: TRBV5-1
j_call: TRBJ1-4

cdr3_aa: CASSQVSPRDTEAFF
v_call: TRBV4-1
j_call: TRBJ1-1

cdr3_aa: CASSREGRYNEKLFF
v_call: TRBV3-1/TRBV3-2
j_call: TRBJ1-4

cdr3_aa: CASAEQGVSYEQYF
v_call: TRBV5-1
j_call: TRBJ2-7

cdr3_aa: CASSPRLQTTNEKLFF
v_call: TRBV18
j_call: TRBJ1-4

cdr3_aa: CASSQETFNQPQHF
v_call: TRBV4-2
j_call: TRBJ1-5

cdr3_aa: CASSLAGEGYNEQFF
v_call: TRBV6-5
j_call: TRBJ2-1

cdr3_aa: CASSLVGFEQYF
v_call: TRBV7-9
j_call: TRBJ2-7

cdr3_aa: CASSLLPVSGNTIYF
v_call: TRBV27
j_call: TRBJ1-3

cdr3_aa: CASSYSVLATNEKLFF
v_call: TRBV6-5
j_call: TRBJ1-4

cdr3_aa: CASSAISVGSPLHF
v_call: TRBV9
j_call: TRBJ1-6

cdr3_aa: CASSPYKAIPYEQYF
v_call: TRBV5-5
j_call: TRBJ2-7

cdr3_aa: CASSLGGTSVPYEQYF
v_call: TRBV7-9
j_call: TRBJ2-7

cdr3_aa: CASSVTVNTEAFF
v_call: TRBV9
j_call: TRBJ1-1

cdr3_aa: CARGARTEAFF
v_call: TRBV30
j_call: TRBJ1-1

cdr3_aa: CASSQDVPGGWTGELFF
v_call: TRBV3-1/TRBV3-2
j_call: TRBJ2-2

cdr3_aa: CASSQGFRESQETQYF
v_call: TRBV4-2
j_call: TRBJ2-5

cdr3_aa: CASSSLQANGYTF
v_call: TRBV27
j_call: TRBJ1-2

cdr3_aa: CASSVVVSTDTQYF
v_call: TRBV9
j_call: TRBJ2-3

cdr3_aa: CASSLDGREGLDEQFF
v_call: TRBV11-3
j_call: TRBJ2-1

cdr3_aa: CASSQVNEQYF
v_call: TRBV3-1/TRBV3-2
j_call: TRBJ2-7

cdr3_aa: CASSSWVVRAEAFF
v_call: TRBV5-1
j_call: TRBJ1-1

cdr3_aa: CASSLAPSVQETQYF
v_call: TRBV5-1
j_call: TRBJ2-5

cdr3_aa: CASSESRQGNTEAFF
v_call: TRBV25-1
j_call: TRBJ1-1

cdr3_aa: CASGRSGSIDNEQFF
v_call: TRBV12-5
j_call: TRBJ2-1

cdr3_aa: CASSLKSNTEAFF
v_call: TRBV11-3
j_call: TRBJ1-1

cdr3_aa: CASGLVAGTGRTGELFF
v_call: TRBV12-5
j_call: TRBJ2-2

cdr3_aa: CASSLEGSGRTDTQYF
v_call: TRBV7-6
j_call: TRBJ2-3

cdr3_aa: CASSPQGTGELFF
v_call: TRBV6-5
j_call: TRBJ2-2

cdr3_aa: CAWSITGGADTQYF
v_call: TRBV30
j_call: TRBJ2-3

cdr3_aa: CASSLDLNRVGETQYF
v_call: TRBV5-1
j_call: TRBJ2-5

cdr3_aa: CASSWTSGGSYNEQFF
v_call: TRBV6-5
j_call: TRBJ2-1

cdr3_aa: CASSRGSQPQHF
v_call: TRBV19
j_call: TRBJ1-5

cdr3_aa: CAWTPNLNTEAFF
v_call: TRBV30
j_call: TRBJ1-1